What follows are 27 T cell receptor beta chains derived from one specimen sequenced in a study of cytomegalovirus exposure and HLA in healthy donors. Clones were sequenced by immunoSEQ multiplex PCR, and TCRdb holds only the in-frame ones, with some missing. The sample comprises roughly 150,000 clones, approximately 86% of which are singletons, and approximately 2.1% rests with the top ten. Sample: PBMCs. These receptors all stem from a woman in her late teens or twenties in good health and CMV-seronegative.

The rearrangement uses TRBV9 and TRBJ2-7; a weak D match, TRBD2 (6 bases). The germline V and J ends were trimmed by 2 bases and 6 bases, with 9 bases remaining between them. The V gene's germline CDR1 is SGDLS and CDR2 YYNGEE. CDR3 length: 12 amino acids. In DNA, the CDR3 is TGTGCCAGCAGCGTGGGGGGAGTCGAGCAGTACTTC. It specifies CASSVGGVEQYF.

V usage is TRBV18 and J usage is TRBJ1-5; 7 bases align to TRBD1. The CDR3 has 14 residues. Germline trimming cut 3 bases from V and 7 bases from J; bases unmatched to any gene: 6. Germline CDR1 reads KGHSH; CDR2 reads LQKENI. The CDR3 is CASSPDRAGQPQHF. As DNA, the CDR3 is TGTGCCAGCTCACCCGACAGGGCGGGACAGCCCCAGCATTTT.

The chain employs TRBV11-3 and TRBJ2-3; 8 positions match TRBD1. The CDR3 loop spans 15 amino acids. V was pared by 1 base and J by 5 bases, with 5 bases of the junction left unmatched. CDR1 is SGHNT and CDR2 is YENEEA in the germline V gene. The CDR3 region is CASSLGQGRGDTQYF. The CDR3 DNA sequence: TGTGCCAGCAGCTTAGGACAGGGGAGAGGAGATACGCAGTATTTT.

This rearrangement joins TRBV2 to TRBJ2-1; 13 nucleotides match TRBD2. The ends lost 6 bases at V and 10 bases at J; junction bases unmatched: 9. The CDR3 length is 15 residues. CDR1 and CDR2 (germline): SNHLY, FYNNEI. Written as DNA, the CDR3 is TGTGCCAGCAGAAAAGGACTAGCGGGAGTTTACGAGCAGTTCTTC. The encoded protein is CASRKGLAGVYEQFF. Together with reference TRBV2 and TRBJ2-1, the CDR3 gives the full variable domain: EPEVTQTPSHQVTQMGQEVILRCVPISNHLYFYWYRQILGQKVEFLVSFYNNEISEKSEIFDDQFSVERPDGSNFTLKIRSTKLEDSAMYFCASRKGLAGVYEQFFGPGTRLTVL.

The CDR3 protein is CASSQSTGELFF. CDR3 sequence (DNA): TGTGCCAGCAGCCAGAGCACCGGGGAGCTGTTTTTT. J is TRBJ2-2 and V is TRBV4-2; D unresolved. This CDR3 region has 12 residues. V lost 3 bases to trimming and J lost 4 bases, with 3 bases between them. Germline V gives CDR1 LGHNA, CDR2 YNFKEQ.

This chain uses TRBV7-8 with TRBJ2-7; weak D call: TRBD1 (5 bases). From germline, CDR1 is SGHVS and CDR2 FQNEAQ. V lost 3 bases to trimming and J lost 0 bases, with 12 bases between them. The CDR3 runs to 15 residues. CDR3 residues: CASSFSRVSSYEQYF. CDR3 bases: TGTGCCAGCAGCTTTTCCAGGGTGAGCTCCTACGAGCAGTACTTC.

The V call is TRBV7-8, the J call TRBJ1-1; the D gene is possibly TRBD1 (6 bases). With 1 base removed from V and 1 base from J, the gap between germline ends came to 10 bases. Germline V gene sequence: CDR1 SGHVS, CDR2 FQNEAQ. The CDR3 has 15 amino acids. The CDR3 bases are TGTGCCAGCAGCTTAGAACAGGGCTGGAACACTGAAGCTTTCTTT. This gives the protein CASSLEQGWNTEAFF.

A few counts support this clone. The CDR3 reads CASTPGQGGDYGYTF. CDR3 nucleotides: TGTGCCAGTACCCCTGGACAGGGGGGAGACTATGGCTACACCTTC. This chain uses TRBV19 with TRBJ1-2; 10 bases map to TRBD1. From germline, CDR1 is LNHDA and CDR2 SQIVND (reference sequence). With V trimmed by 7 bases and J by 3 bases, 8 bases remained unmatched. This CDR3 region has 15 residues.

The chain couples TRBV12-5 to TRBJ2-7, with TRBD1 identical over 7 bases. CDR3 length: 15 amino acids. Germline values: CDR1 LGHNT, CDR2 FRNRAP. V trimming: 1 base; J trimming: 0 bases; junction bases outside the gene matches: 3. For the CDR3, the DNA is TGTGCTAGTGGTTTGGCCGGGACAGCCTCCTACGAGCAGTACTTC. Protein: CASGLAGTASYEQYF.

The chain recombines TRBV7-3 with TRBJ1-1, with unresolved D. Trimming shortened V by 9 bases and J by 0 bases, and 11 bases separated the two germline ends. The CDR3 length is 13 residues. From germline, CDR1 is SGHTA and CDR2 FQGTGA. The CDR3 loop is CASSPGMNTEAFF. CDR3 bases: TGTGCCAGTAGCCCGGGAATGAACACTGAAGCTTTCTTT.

The J gene is TRBJ2-5, the V gene TRBV7-2, with D possibly matching TRBD2 (6 bases). CDR3 length: 15 amino acids. CDR1 is SGHTA, CDR2 FQGNSA, per germline. V lost 1 base and J 9 bases, leaving 18 bases between the germline ends. CDR3: CASSLDLGLGRPQYF. Written as DNA, the CDR3 is TGTGCCAGCAGCTTAGACCTGGGACTTGGGAGGCCCCAGTACTTC.

The J gene is TRBJ2-7, the V gene TRBV14; D uncertain. The ends were cut back, 2 bases at V and 0 bases at J, with 5 bases in the middle. The germline V gene has CDR1 SGHDN and CDR2 FVKESK. This CDR3 is built from 13 residues. This CDR3 reads CASSQQISYEQYF. CDR3 DNA: TGTGCCAGCAGCCAACAGATCTCCTACGAGCAGTACTTC.

This chain joins TRBV19 and TRBJ2-7; 8 bases are shared with TRBD1. The length of the CDR3 is 14 residues. J gave up 3 bases and V 4 bases, and 5 bases lay outside the gene matches. Germline V gene data show CDR1 as LNHDA and CDR2 as SQIVND (reference sequence). CDR3 sequence (DNA): TGTGCCAGTAGTAGCGGGACAGGCTACTACGAGCAGTACTTC. It is translated as CASSSGTGYYEQYF. The whole variable domain, filled in from reference TRBV19 and TRBJ2-7, reads DGGITQSPKYLFRKEGQNVTLSCEQNLNHDAMYWYRQDPGQGLRLIYYSQIVNDFQKGDIAEGYSVSREKKESFPLTVTSAQKNPTAFYLCASSSGTGYYEQYFGPGTRLTVT.

This clone was detected once. This chain joins TRBV25-1 and TRBJ1-5, with 8 nucleotides matching TRBD1. The germline gives CDR1 MGHDK, CDR2 SYGVNS. The CDR3 runs 14 residues. Trimming at V came to 2 bases and at J to 6 bases, leaving 3 bases not matched to a gene. This CDR3 reads CASSEGQGAQPQHF. For the CDR3, the DNA is TGTGCCAGCAGTGAAGGACAGGGTGCTCAGCCCCAGCATTTT.

The chain couples TRBV5-1 to TRBJ2-3; 9 bases agree with TRBD2. The CDR3 spans 16 residues. Trimming cost V 0 bases and J 2 bases; bases outside gene matches: 4. Germline V gene lookup returns CDR1 SGHRS and CDR2 YFSETQ. In nucleotides, the CDR3 is TGCGCCAGCAGCTTGGGGCTAGCGGGAAACACAGATACGCAGTATTTT. Translation gives CASSLGLAGNTDTQYF.

V usage is TRBV7-3 and J usage is TRBJ2-3; perhaps TRBD2 as D (7 bases). Germline CDR1 reads SGHTA; CDR2 reads FQGTGA. This CDR3 contains 15 residues. V shed 4 bases and J shed 2 bases, with 13 bases lying between them. The CDR3 is CASSYGGGFTDTQYF. In DNA, the CDR3 is TGTGCCAGCAGCTACGGCGGGGGCTTCACAGATACGCAGTATTTT. The full variable domain, in which reference TRBV7-3 and TRBJ2-3 provide the parts outside the CDR3, is GAGVSQTPSNKVTEKGKYVELRCDPISGHTALYWYRQSLGQGPEFLIYFQGTGAADDSGLPNDRFFAVRPEGSVSTLKIQRTERGDSAVYLCASSYGGGFTDTQYFGPGTRLTVL.

The rearrangement joins TRBV30 to TRBJ1-6; 7 nucleotides line up with TRBD1. Germline CDR1 and CDR2: GTSNPN and SVGIG (reference sequence). The CDR3 consists of 13 residues. The V and J ends lost 4 bases and 7 bases, in that order; junction bases with no gene match: 4. CDR3 sequence: CAWKQGQNSPLHF. The CDR3 nucleotides are TGTGCCTGGAAACAGGGGCAAAATTCACCCCTCCACTTT.

The V and J genes are TRBV5-1 and TRBJ1-4, with a tentative D call TRBD1 (6 bases). CDR3 length equals 14 residues. Germline CDR1 is SGHRS and CDR2 is YFSETQ. Deletions cut 7 bases from V and 4 bases from J, with 14 bases between. CDR3 amino acids: CASGEQGFNEKLFF. In DNA form, the CDR3 reads TGCGCCAGCGGAGAACAGGGTTTTAATGAAAAACTGTTTTTT.

V is TRBV19 and J is TRBJ2-7; 7 nucleotides match TRBD1. Germline CDR1 is LNHDA and CDR2 is SQIVND (reference sequence). V shed 5 bases, J shed 3 bases, and the junction held 4 bases outside the gene matches. CDR3 length: 13 amino acids. For the CDR3, the DNA is TGTGCCAGTAGTGTGGGACAGCTCTACGAGCAGTACTTC. It is translated as CASSVGQLYEQYF.

CDR3 sequence (DNA): TGTGCCAGCAGCTTGGACAGCCGGAGCTCCTACAATGAGCAGTTCTTC. Protein product: CASSLDSRSSYNEQFF. This chain links TRBV7-9 with TRBJ2-1; D possibly corresponds to TRBD1 (6 bases). V was pared by 3 bases and J by 0 bases, with 12 bases between. Germline V gene lookup returns CDR1 SEHNR and CDR2 FQNEAQ (reference sequence). This CDR3 is built from 16 residues. The full variable domain, its missing parts supplied by reference TRBV7-9 and TRBJ2-1, is DTGVSQNPRHKITKRGQNVTFRCDPISEHNRLYWYRQTLGQGPEFLTYFQNEAQLEKSRLLSDRFSAERPKGSFSTLEIQRTEQGDSAMYLCASSLDSRSSYNEQFFGPGTRLTVL.

The chain recombines TRBV10-2 with TRBJ2-2, with 11 bases aligning to TRBD2. Germline CDR1 reads WSHSY; CDR2 reads SAAADI. CDR3 length equals 16 residues. The V and J ends lost 8 bases and 4 bases, in that order; junction bases with no gene match: 9. The CDR3 DNA sequence: TGCGCCAGCGGACCTAGCGGGAGGTTGGGCACCGGGGAGCTGTTTTTT. Translation: CASGPSGRLGTGELFF.

This clone was seen a handful of times. The chain uses TRBV7-9 and TRBJ1-2; D possibly corresponds to TRBD1 (6 bases). Germline V gene sequence: CDR1 SEHNR, CDR2 FQNEAQ (reference sequence). CDR3 length: 14 amino acids. The ends were cut back, 1 base at V and 3 bases at J, with 9 bases in the middle. The chain's CDR3 is CASSLGEGDYGYTF. DNA for the CDR3: TGTGCCAGCAGCTTAGGTGAGGGGGACTATGGCTACACCTTC. Using reference TRBV7-9 and TRBJ1-2 for the parts outside the CDR3, the full variable domain is DTGVSQNPRHKITKRGQNVTFRCDPISEHNRLYWYRQTLGQGPEFLTYFQNEAQLEKSRLLSDRFSAERPKGSFSTLEIQRTEQGDSAMYLCASSLGEGDYGYTFGSGTRLTVV.

The chain joins TRBV10-2 to TRBJ1-2, with D perhaps TRBD1 (5 bases). V lost 3 bases and J 8 bases, leaving 16 bases between the germline ends. Germline values: CDR1 WSHSY, CDR2 SAAADI. CDR3 length: 14 residues. The CDR3 DNA follows: TGCGCCAGCAGTGATATAGGGGCGTCGGAGGGCTACACCTTC. Amino acids: CASSDIGASEGYTF.

The V and J genes are TRBV4-1 and TRBJ2-3, with 7 bases fitting TRBD2. Germline values: CDR1 MGHRA, CDR2 YSYEKL. V shed 4 bases and J 6 bases; nucleotides not matched to a gene: 7. The CDR3 has 14 residues. For the CDR3, the DNA is TGCGCCAGCAGCCGGGGGGGGTCATTGGATACGCAGTATTTT. This codes for CASSRGGSLDTQYF.

This chain uses TRBV6-5 with TRBJ1-2; no definite D call. Germline values: CDR1 MNHEY, CDR2 SVGAGI. Trimming took off 0 bases at V and 3 bases at J, with 8 bases between the two ends. The CDR3 consists of 14 residues. The CDR3 DNA is TGTGCCAGCAGTTACTCGAACTTTTACTATGGCTACACCTTC. Translation: CASSYSNFYYGYTF.

This clone was found once. This rearrangement joins TRBV14 to TRBJ2-7, with 9 bases matching TRBD2. The CDR3 covers 21 residues. With 1 base clipped from V and 3 bases from J, the junction kept 22 bases outside the gene matches. CDR1 and CDR2 (germline): SGHDN, FVKESK. The CDR3 is CASSQVRSSGSGRTGYYEQYF. The CDR3 nucleotides read TGTGCCAGCAGCCAAGTTCGGTCGTCCGGTAGCGGGAGAACGGGGTACTACGAGCAGTACTTC.

The chain recombines TRBV2 with TRBJ1-5, with 7 positions matching TRBD1. There are 14 residues in the CDR3. Per the germline V gene, CDR1 is SNHLY and CDR2 is FYNNEI. V was clipped by 7 bases and J by 3 bases; unmatched bases: 6. CDR3 protein: CASMGQINNQPQHF. The CDR3 DNA reads as TGTGCCAGCATGGGACAGATAAACAATCAGCCCCAGCATTTT.